Detailed here is one TCR beta chain. Its antigen is currently unknown. The data stem from a study of cytomegalovirus exposure and HLA in healthy donors. About the research overall: Earlier, 95 million to 120 million unique TCR beta sequences were recovered from roughly 170 million T cells by an analysis. Whole-study findings and limits: TRBV6-2, TRBV6-3 and other indistinguishable V segments were excluded. Analysis was carried out at a later point, and it linked a missense DCLRE1C variant to TCR beta V- and J-gene trimming. A prior analysis recorded that most TCR beta V segments were productive about 87% or about 30% of the time.

J lost 5 bases, V lost 2 bases, and 2 bases had no gene match. The CDR3 spans 14 residues. From germline, CDR1 is MNHNY and CDR2 SVGAGI (reference sequence). Both 60 Vbeta primers and 13 Jbeta primers went into the PCR. The repertoire was sequenced with immunoSEQ multiplex PCR; TCRdb's copy has only in-frame clones and lacks some. Among 200,000 to 250,000 clones listed, about 79% were seen once. The TCR originated in a man younger than 30 in good health and CMV-seronegative. The chain combines TRBV6-6 with TRBJ2-2; 7 bases fit TRBD1. Sample: PBMCs. In DNA form, the CDR3 reads TGTGCCAGCAGTTACGCGACAGGGACCGGGGAGCTGTTTTTT. Translation gives CASSYATGTGELFF.